This T cell receptor (beta chain) comes out of a study of T cell responses to AZD1222 COVID-19 vaccine. Study-wide findings and caveats: Unmutated regions of variants are reportedly targeted by nearly half of spike-specific TCRs.

Measured with immunoSEQ multiplex PCR; TCRdb has only the in-frame clones, and not every one. Of about 140,000 clones in the sample, 89% were seen once. CDR1 and CDR2 from the germline V gene are SGHTA and FQGTGA. The CDR3 totals 13 residues. V shed 1 base and J shed 1 base, with 1 base lying between them. On this clone itself: The antigen is undetermined.

This specimen consisted of peripheral blood, obtained on day 0 of AZD1222 vaccination. The sequence derives from an adult in good health. The V and J genes are TRBV7-3 and TRBJ2-2; D call uncertain. CDR3 protein: CASSLMNTGELFF. Written as DNA, the CDR3 is TGTGCCAGCAGCTTAATGAACACCGGGGAGCTGTTTTTT.